This T cell receptor beta chain was identified in a study of blood T cell repertoires in COVID-19. Study background: Acute-phase and convalescent COVID-19 samples originated in the United States, Italy and Spain. T cells, B-cell-depleted T cells, or PBMCs provided the cDNA or gDNA that served as material.

The CDR3 is 15 residues long. Germline V gives CDR1 MGHDK, CDR2 SYGVNS. Trimming removed 3 bases at V and 5 bases at J, with 16 bases between. Authors' methods: Amplification of reference gene primers was used by the study to estimate nucleated cell counts. The data were produced by immunoSEQ multiplex PCR, yet TCRdb's version contains in-frame clones alone and is incomplete. V, J and clone size derive from that table, while D and trimming were established from the DNA sequence. The data contain about 100,000 clones, around 81% of them singletons. Input material: peripheral blood. The chain links TRBV25-1 to TRBJ2-5, with D perhaps TRBD1 (6 bases). The source of this sequence is a man aged 50 or older with active or convalescent COVID-19. The CDR3: CASSDSQGLGETQYF. CDR3 nucleotide sequence: TGTGCCAGCAGTGACTCCCAGGGGTTGGGGGAGACCCAGTACTTC. The full variable domain, rest sourced from reference TRBV25-1 and TRBJ2-5, is EADIYQTPRYLVIGTGKKITLECSQTMGHDKMYWYQQDPGMELHLIHYSYGVNSTEKGDLSSESTVSRIRTEHFPLTLESARPSHTSQYLCASSDSQGLGETQYFGPGTRLLVL.